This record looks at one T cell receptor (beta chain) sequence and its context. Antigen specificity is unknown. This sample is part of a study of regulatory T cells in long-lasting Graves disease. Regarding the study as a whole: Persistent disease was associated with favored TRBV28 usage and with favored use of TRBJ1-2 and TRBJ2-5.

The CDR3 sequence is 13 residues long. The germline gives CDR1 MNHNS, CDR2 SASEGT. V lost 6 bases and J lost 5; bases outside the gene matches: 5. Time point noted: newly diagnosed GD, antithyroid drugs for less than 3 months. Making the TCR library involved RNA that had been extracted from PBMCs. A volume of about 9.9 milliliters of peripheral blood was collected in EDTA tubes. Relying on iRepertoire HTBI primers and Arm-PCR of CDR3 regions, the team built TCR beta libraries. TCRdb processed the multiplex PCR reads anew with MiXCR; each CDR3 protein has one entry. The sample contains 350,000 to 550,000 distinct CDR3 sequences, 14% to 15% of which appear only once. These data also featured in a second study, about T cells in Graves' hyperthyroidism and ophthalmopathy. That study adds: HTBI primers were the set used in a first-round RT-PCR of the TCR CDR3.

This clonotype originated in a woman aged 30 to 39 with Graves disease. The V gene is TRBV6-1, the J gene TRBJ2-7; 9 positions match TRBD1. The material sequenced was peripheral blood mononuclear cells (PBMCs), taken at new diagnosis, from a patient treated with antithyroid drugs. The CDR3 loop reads CASSDRGSDEQYF. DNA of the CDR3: TGTGCCAGCAGCGACAGGGGGTCAGACGAGCAGTACTTC.